Listed below are T cell receptor beta chains from one sample, sequenced in a study of T cells in Graves' hyperthyroidism and ophthalmopathy. TCRdb re-called the multiplex PCR reads through MiXCR, storing one row per CDR3 protein. The repertoire consists of approximately 210,000 distinct CDR3 sequences, with approximately 17% occurring once and the leading ten covering under 65%. The material sequenced was blood. These TCRs come from a man between 45 and 60 years old with Graves' hyperthyroidism. CDR3s include the opening cysteine and the closing phenylalanine or tryptophan. The D gene is left open where the match is weak. Not every row has a clone size; where given, it reads once, few, many or a size class.

clone_size j_call v_call d_call cdr3_nt cdr3_aa
many TRBJ2-5 TRBV30 TRBD2 TGTGCCTGGGACGGACTAGCGGGAGAGACCCAGTACTTC CAWDGLAGETQYF
few TRBJ2-2 TRBV3-1 TRBD2 TGTGCCAGCAGCCTGGGACTAGCGGGAGGACCCTACACCGGGGAGCTGTTTTTT CASSLGLAGGPYTGELFF
NA TRBJ2-7 TRBV29-1 NA TGCAGCGTTGTCCACAGGGACTACGAGCAGTACTTC CSVVHRDYEQYF
NA TRBJ2-1 TRBV19 TRBD2 TGTGCCAGTAAGGAGACTAGCGGGAGGATTGAGCAGTTCTTC CASKETSGRIEQFF
NA TRBJ2-4 TRBV5-6 NA TGTGCCAGCAGCTTGTGGGGTGCCAAAAACATTCAGTACTTC CASSLWGAKNIQYF
NA TRBJ2-3 TRBV7-9 NA TGTGCCAGCAGCTTAACCTCTAGGGCAGATACGCAGTATTTT CASSLTSRADTQYF
NA TRBJ2-3 TRBV29-1 NA TGCAGCGTTGCGGGACAAGATCGTTCAGATACGCAGTATTTT CSVAGQDRSDTQYF
many TRBJ1-1 TRBV30 NA TGTGCCTGGAGTGTAGACCGTCGGGGGAACACTGAAGCTTTCTTT CAWSVDRRGNTEAFF
many TRBJ2-3 TRBV6-1 TRBD2 TGTGCCAGCAGTTTTCTAGCGGGCGCTAGCACAGATACGCAGTATTTT CASSFLAGASTDTQYF
many TRBJ1-2 TRBV18 TRBD1 TGTGCCAGCTCACTAAATACAGGGGGCGCGGACTATGGCTACACCTTC CASSLNTGGADYGYTF
NA TRBJ1-1 TRBV4-1 NA TGCGCCACCCGAGGGGGTATGAACACTGAAGCTTTCTTT CATRGGMNTEAFF
NA TRBJ2-7 TRBV20-1 TRBD1 TGCAGTGCTGGAGATCCGACAGGGGACGTGGACGAGCAGTACTTC CSAGDPTGDVDEQYF
NA TRBJ1-1 TRBV3-1 TRBD1 TGTGCCAGCAGCCAGGGAGGTTCCAGGGGGGGTTCTGAAGCTTTCTTT CASSQGGSRGGSEAFF
NA TRBJ2-5 TRBV5-1 TRBD1 TGCGCCAGCAGCAGGGACAGTATTATGGAGACCCAGTACTTC CASSRDSIMETQYF
many TRBJ1-4 TRBV6-1 TRBD1 TGTGCCAGCAATTGGGACAGGGCTTCTGAAAAACTGTTTTTT CASNWDRASEKLFF
NA TRBJ2-7 TRBV20-1 TRBD2 TGCAGTGCTAGATCCCCCCTCAGGGGACTAGCGAGCTCCTACGAGCAGTACTTC CSARSPLRGLASSYEQYF
NA TRBJ2-5 TRBV7-7 TRBD1 TGTGCTAGCAGCCGGGACAGCCGAGAGACCCAGTACTTC CASSRDSRETQYF
many TRBJ2-3 TRBV11-3 NA TGTGCCAGCAGCTTAGATACAGATACGCAGTATTTT CASSLDTDTQYF
NA TRBJ2-5 TRBV7-7 NA TGTGCTAGCAGCTTAGGACGAGCGGAGTCAGAGACCCAGTACTTC CASSLGRAESETQYF
NA TRBJ2-2 TRBV7-2 TRBD1 TGTGCCAGCAGCCCCGTGACAGGGGGCCTCACCGGGGAGCTGTTTTTT CASSPVTGGLTGELFF
few TRBJ2-1 TRBV14 TRBD2 TGTGCCAGCAGCCAAACTAGCGGGAGTCTCAGTGAGCAGTTCTTC CASSQTSGSLSEQFF
few TRBJ2-2 TRBV4-3 TRBD2 TGCGCCAGCAGCCAGGATGGGACTAGCCGCCCCGGGGAGCTGTTTTTT CASSQDGTSRPGELFF
many TRBJ2-2 TRBV11-3 NA TGTGCCAGCAGCAAGTTGGACACCGGGGAGCTGTTTTTT CASSKLDTGELFF
many TRBJ1-2 TRBV28 NA TGTGCCAGCAGTTTATATCGGGGAACTTCGACCTATGGCTACACCTTC CASSLYRGTSTYGYTF
NA TRBJ2-3 TRBV30 TRBD2 TGTGCCTGGAGTGGAGCGGGAGGGCCGAATACGCAGTATTTT CAWSGAGGPNTQYF
many TRBJ2-1 TRBV7-2 TRBD1 TGTGCCAGCAGCCTGGGGACAGACAATGAGCAGTTCTTC CASSLGTDNEQFF
many TRBJ2-1 TRBV6-1 NA TGTGCCAGCAGTCCCCCGACTAGTGGCTCCTACAATGAGCAGTTCTTC CASSPPTSGSYNEQFF
NA TRBJ2-5 TRBV7-9 NA TGTGCCATTCAGAGGAGTGAGACCCAGTACTTC CAIQRSETQYF
many TRBJ1-1 TRBV12-3/TRBV12-4 NA TGTGCCAGCAGTTTTGCTGTGGCTAGGAACACTGAAGCTTTCTTT CASSFAVARNTEAFF
many TRBJ2-7 TRBV6-2/TRBV6-3 NA TGTGCCAGCAGTTACTCGCCCTACGAGCAGTACTTC CASSYSPYEQYF
few TRBJ2-7 TRBV12-3/TRBV12-4 TRBD1 TGTGCCAGCAGTATCCTCCCGCAGGGGGCAGGAGAGCAGTACTTC CASSILPQGAGEQYF
many TRBJ2-5 TRBV30 NA TGTGCCTGGAGTGCCAGGGCGGGAGAGACCCAGTACTTC CAWSARAGETQYF
NA TRBJ2-1 TRBV14 TRBD2 TGTGCCAGCAATCGACTAGCTGACGACAATGAGCAGTTCTTC CASNRLADDNEQFF
many TRBJ1-2 TRBV11-3 NA TGTGCCAGCAGCTTAGGCAGCCACAGTAGGGGCTACACCTTC CASSLGSHSRGYTF
few TRBJ2-2 TRBV5-5 NA TGTGCCAGCAGCTTAAACCAAAGGAGGGGCACCGGGGAGCTGTTTTTT CASSLNQRRGTGELFF
NA TRBJ1-2 TRBV5-5 NA TGTGCCAGCAGCCATGCGCCCCGGGACGTAACCTATGGCTACACCTTC CASSHAPRDVTYGYTF
NA TRBJ1-1 TRBV13 TRBD1 TGTGCCAGCAGGGAAAAACAGGGGGCCGATGAAGCTTTCTTT CASREKQGADEAFF
NA TRBJ1-1 TRBV19 NA TGTGCCAGTAGTATAGATCTGGGAGTCACCCCGAACACTGAAGCTTTCTTT CASSIDLGVTPNTEAFF
many TRBJ2-5 TRBV7-9 TRBD1 TGTGCCAGCAGCGACACAGGGGTGTACCAAGAGACCCAGTACTTC CASSDTGVYQETQYF
few TRBJ2-7 TRBV6-2/TRBV6-3 NA TGTGCCAGCAGGGCAGGGACTGCCGGGTACGGCGAGCAGTACTTC CASRAGTAGYGEQYF
few TRBJ2-5 TRBV28 NA TGTGCCAGCAGTTTATGGGGTCAAGAGACCCAGTACTTC CASSLWGQETQYF
NA TRBJ2-3 TRBV3-1 NA TGTGCCAGCAGCCGGGGAGTAACGCTGAGGACAGATACGCAGTATTTT CASSRGVTLRTDTQYF
NA TRBJ2-2 TRBV3-1 NA TGTGCCAGCAGCCCGGGACTCGTCACCGGGGAGCTGTTTTTT CASSPGLVTGELFF
NA TRBJ2-5 TRBV29-1 TRBD1 TGCAGCGTTGAAGAACCGACAGGGGAGACCCAGTACTTC CSVEEPTGETQYF
NA TRBJ2-5 TRBV29-1 NA TGCAGCGCCCCTGGATGGCGACACGAGACCCAGTACTTC CSAPGWRHETQYF
many TRBJ2-7 TRBV6-1 NA TGTGCCAGCAGGACCGGAGAGGCCTACGAGCAGTACTTC CASRTGEAYEQYF
many TRBJ1-1 TRBV3-1 NA TGTGCCAGCAGCCAAGACGGCGGAGAGGCTTTCTTT CASSQDGGEAFF
few TRBJ1-5 TRBV6-1 TRBD1 TGTGCCAGCACCACTACAGGGGGCGGCAATCAGCCCCAGCATTTT CASTTTGGGNQPQHF
NA TRBJ1-4 TRBV15 TRBD1 TGTGCCACCAGCGTGGACAGGAGGGAAAAACTGTTTTTT CATSVDRREKLFF
many TRBJ2-7 TRBV18 NA TGTGCCAGCTCACCTCAAGCGGGTGGGATATACGAAGAGTACTTC CASSPQAGGIYEEYF
many TRBJ1-1 TRBV28 NA TGTGCCAGCAGTGCCCCAGGGGCGGCCACTGAAGCTTTCTTT CASSAPGAATEAFF
few TRBJ2-3 TRBV20-1 NA TGCAGTGCAACTATACCGAAGGGAATTAGCACAGATACGCAGTATTTT CSATIPKGISTDTQYF
many TRBJ2-3 TRBV2 TRBD2 TGTGCCGGCAGCCTCCGTCCTGGACTAGCGGACACAGATACGCAGTATTTT CAGSLRPGLADTDTQYF
few TRBJ1-1 TRBV6-1 TRBD1 TGTGCCAGCAGTGAGCAGGGGGCGTGGAACACTGAAGCTTTCTTT CASSEQGAWNTEAFF
NA TRBJ2-3 TRBV10-3 TRBD2 TGTGCCATCAGTGAGTCGAGGACAGCGGGAGTAGATACGCAGTATTTT CAISESRTAGVDTQYF
few TRBJ1-1 TRBV25-1 NA TGTGCCAGCAGTGAATCTGTGTCAGGGGAGGAAGCTTTCTTT CASSESVSGEEAFF
many TRBJ2-1 TRBV11-2 TRBD2 TGTGCCAGCAGCCCCCGGACTAGCGGGGCCTACAATGAGCAGTTCTTC CASSPRTSGAYNEQFF
NA TRBJ2-3 TRBV20-1 TRBD2 TGCAGTGCTAGAGTTCTAGCGGGAGTGGCAGATACGCAGTATTTT CSARVLAGVADTQYF
NA TRBJ2-5 TRBV12-3/TRBV12-4 TRBD1 TGTGCCAGCAGTGACGGACAGGGGCTCTTGGGGGGACAAGAGACCCAGTACTTC CASSDGQGLLGGQETQYF
many TRBJ2-7 TRBV7-3 NA TGTGCCAGCAGCCCCAGTGGGACTGGGAGCTACGAGCAGTACTTC CASSPSGTGSYEQYF